The 11 T cell receptor beta chains presented below share a single source sample, sequenced in a study of human T cells and chemical hapten exposure. TCRdb fed the RACE reads into MiXCR, producing one record per CDR3 protein. The repertoire holds about 380,000 distinct CDR3 sequences, with 4.8% as singletons. Indicated time point: patch test 1, 2 weeks after DPC sensitization. Specified treatment: therapeutic diphenylcyclopropenone sensitization with weekly scalp DPC. This specimen was whole blood, taken in connection with sensitization to the hapten diphenylcyclopropenone (DPC). These receptors were taken from a woman aged 50 to 60 with alopecia areata. Some clones in this sample may be carry-over from other donors' samples.

This clonotype was observed many times. V and J are TRBV29-1 and TRBJ1-5, with D unresolved. V was shortened by 6 bases and J by 2 bases, with 11 bases between the two germline ends. Germline-derived CDR1 and CDR2 are SQVTM and ANQGSEA. The CDR3 has 13 amino acids. In nucleotides, the CDR3 is TGCAGCGTCCTGTGGGAGGGCAATCAGCCCCAGCATTTT. Protein: CSVLWEGNQPQHF.

The chain links TRBV7-2 to TRBJ2-5; 11 bases line up with TRBD1. Germline CDR1 reads SGHTA; CDR2 reads FQGNSA. The CDR3 is 16 amino acids. Trimming at V came to 1 base and at J to 5 bases, leaving 6 bases not matched to a gene. CDR3 protein: CASSLVLGQGDETQYF. In nucleotides, the CDR3 is TGTGCCAGCAGCTTAGTTCTGGGACAGGGGGACGAGACCCAGTACTTC.

This clonotype was counted many times. The CDR3 DNA is TGTGCCAGCAGCCCCTCCAGGCCGGGACAGGCCTCAGCTAACTATGGCTACACCTTC. Protein sequence: CASSPSRPGQASANYGYTF. The V and J genes are TRBV12-3 or TRBV12-4 and TRBJ1-2; 8 bases line up with TRBD1. This CDR3 contains 19 residues. The V gene end was trimmed by 6 bases and the J gene end by 0 bases; junction bases not matched to a gene: 18.

The table lists this clonotype with a few counts. This chain joins TRBV4-3 and TRBJ2-3; D is undetermined. CDR1 and CDR2 (germline): LGHNA, YSLEER. V was shortened by 1 base and J by 6 bases, with 8 bases between the two germline ends. The CDR3 totals 13 residues. The CDR3 is CASSQAFVDTQYF. The DNA for the CDR3 is TGCGCCAGCAGCCAAGCTTTCGTGGATACGCAGTATTTT.

This clonotype was observed many times. V usage is TRBV6-2 or TRBV6-3 and J usage is TRBJ2-2; tentatively, D is TRBD1 (5 bases). The CDR3 covers 15 residues. In germline, CDR1 is MNHEY, CDR2 SVGEGT. Trimming removed 7 bases at V and 4 bases at J, with 16 bases between. The CDR3, as DNA: TGTGCCAGCAAACGTCAGCTAGGGGCCACCGGGGAGCTGTTTTTT. Its protein is CASKRQLGATGELFF.

This clonotype was seen a few times. This sequence joins TRBV29-1 and TRBJ2-7, with D perhaps TRBD1 (5 bases). The CDR3 has 12 residues. Germline CDR1 is SQVTM and CDR2 is ANQGSEA. V was trimmed by 4 bases and J by 8 bases, leaving 15 bases between them. The CDR3 coding sequence is TGCAGCGTTGGAGAAGGGGAACTACAGCAGTACTTC. It yields the protein CSVGEGELQQYF.

This clonotype occurred a few times. The rearrangement links TRBV19 to TRBJ2-1, with D maybe TRBD2 (6 bases). The CDR3 runs 13 residues. Germline V CDR1 and CDR2: LNHDA, SQIVND (reference sequence). The V gene lost 3 bases and the J gene lost 5 bases, with 8 bases spanning the gap. The CDR3 region has the DNA TGTGCCAGTAGTATCGGAGGGGACAATGAGCAGTTCTTC. Its translation is CASSIGGDNEQFF.

In this sample, this clonotype turned up a few times. The V and J genes are TRBV7-9 and TRBJ2-3; D could derive from TRBD1 or TRBD2 (5 bases each). The CDR3 contains 15 residues. Trimming removed 5 bases at V and 4 bases at J, with 16 bases between. Per germline, CDR1 SEHNR and CDR2 FQNEAQ (reference sequence). CDR3 sequence: CASSPGREIADTQYF. Written as DNA, the CDR3 is TGTGCCAGCAGCCCGGGACGGGAAATCGCAGATACGCAGTATTTT.

This rearrangement joins TRBV11-2 to TRBJ1-4, with D perhaps TRBD1 (5 bases). V shed 4 bases and J shed 6 bases, with 12 bases lying between them. The CDR3 has 14 residues. Germline V gene lookup returns CDR1 SGHAT and CDR2 FQNNGV. The CDR3 coding sequence is TGTGCCAGCAGCTATGGGGCAGCTGATGAAAAACTGTTTTTT. Translation: CASSYGAADEKLFF.

In this sample, this clonotype turned up many times. The chain recombines TRBV28 with TRBJ2-4; D is undetermined. The CDR3 has 13 amino acids. The V end was cut by 5 bases, the J end by 0 bases, with 5 bases between. The germline CDR1 and CDR2 sequences are MDHEN and SYDVKM. CDR3 DNA sequence: TGTGCCAGCAGTCCCGTAGCCAAAAACATTCAGTACTTC. Protein product: CASSPVAKNIQYF.

This clonotype showed up just a few times. The chain couples TRBV12-5 to TRBJ2-7, with a weak D call TRBD2 (6 bases). Germline CDR1 is LGHNT and CDR2 is FRNRAP. The CDR3 sequence is 12 residues long. Trimming removed 5 bases from V and 7 bases from J, with 12 bases in between. DNA for the CDR3: TGTGCTAGTGGTGGGGTGGAGGGGGAGCAGTACTTC. Translation gives CASGGVEGEQYF.